This TCR beta chain was profiled in a study of blood T cell repertoires in COVID-19. Study-level background: Researchers got acute and convalescent COVID-19 samples from the United States, Italy and Spain.

This CDR3 comprises 14 residues. With 10 bases clipped from V and 7 bases from J, the junction kept 8 bases outside the gene matches. The germline V gene encodes CDR1 ENHRY and CDR2 SYGVKD. In the original workflow: Estimated nucleated cell counts came from reference gene primer amplification. The method was immunoSEQ multiplex PCR; TCRdb's version includes in-frame clones alone and lacks a portion of them. From that table come the V and J calls and clone size; the DNA was used to work out D and trimming. Counted here are about 200,000 clones, 88% occurring once; the ten biggest clones make up 5.5% to 7%.

V gene TRBV10-3 combines with J gene TRBJ1-6; TRBD1 matches 9 bases. The sequenced sample consisted of peripheral blood. The receptor was isolated from a man in his forties or fifties with active or convalescent COVID-19. CDR3 protein: CATAPGQGNSPLHF. The CDR3 region has the DNA TGTGCCACCGCACCGGGACAGGGAAATTCACCCCTCCACTTT.